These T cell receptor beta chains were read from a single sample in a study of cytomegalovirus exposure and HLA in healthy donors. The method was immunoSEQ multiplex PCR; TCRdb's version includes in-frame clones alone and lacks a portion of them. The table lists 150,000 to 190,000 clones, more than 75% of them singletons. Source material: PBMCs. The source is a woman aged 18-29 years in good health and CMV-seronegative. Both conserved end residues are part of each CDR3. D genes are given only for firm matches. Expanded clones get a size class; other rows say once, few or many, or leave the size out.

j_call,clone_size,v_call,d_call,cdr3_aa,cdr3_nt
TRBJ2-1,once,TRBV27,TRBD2,CASRPPPGAGGYNEQFF,TGTGCCAGCAGGCCCCCCCCGGGAGCGGGGGGCTACAATGAGCAGTTCTTC
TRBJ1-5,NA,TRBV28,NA,CASSWGDVNQPQHF,TGTGCCAGCAGTTGGGGGGACGTCAATCAGCCCCAGCATTTT
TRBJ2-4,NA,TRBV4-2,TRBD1,CASSQDGNRGRMAKNIQYF,TGTGCCAGCAGCCAAGATGGCAACAGGGGGCGAATGGCCAAAAACATTCAGTACTTC
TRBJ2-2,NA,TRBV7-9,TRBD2,CASSSQFRLAGDAGELFF,TGTGCCAGCAGCTCCCAATTCCGGCTAGCGGGAGATGCCGGGGAGCTGTTTTTT
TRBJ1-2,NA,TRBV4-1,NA,CASSPSGGRYGYTF,TGCGCCAGCAGCCCCTCTGGGGGCAGGTATGGCTACACCTTC
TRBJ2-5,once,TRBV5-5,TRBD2,CASSSRTSGSETQYF,TGTGCCAGCAGCTCGAGGACTAGCGGGAGTGAGACCCAGTACTTC
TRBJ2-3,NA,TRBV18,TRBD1,CASSPPRDSYTDTQYF,TGTGCCAGCTCACCACCCCGGGACAGTTACACAGATACGCAGTATTTT
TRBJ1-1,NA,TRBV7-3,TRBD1,CASSLGTGITEAFF,TGTGCCAGCAGCTTGGGGACAGGGATCACTGAAGCTTTCTTT
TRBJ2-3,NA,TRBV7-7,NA,CASSPIQGTDTQYF,TGTGCCAGCAGCCCAATTCAGGGTACAGATACGCAGTATTTT
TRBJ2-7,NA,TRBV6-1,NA,CASSPHYEQYF,TGTGCCAGCAGCCCCCACTACGAGCAGTACTTC
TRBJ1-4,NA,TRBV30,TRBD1,CAWSRQGLYEKLFF,TGTGCCTGGAGCAGACAGGGTTTATATGAAAAACTGTTTTTT
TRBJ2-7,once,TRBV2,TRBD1,CASRVEDRGSYEQYF,TGTGCCAGCAGGGTCGAAGACAGGGGGAGTTACGAGCAGTACTTC
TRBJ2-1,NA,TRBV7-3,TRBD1,CASSTGTGVREQFF,TGTGCCAGCAGCACAGGGACAGGGGTTCGAGAGCAGTTCTTC
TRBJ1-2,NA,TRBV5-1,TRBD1,CASSLGGGDGYTF,TGCGCCAGCAGCTTGGGAGGGGGCGATGGCTACACCTTC
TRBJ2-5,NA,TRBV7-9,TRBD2,CASSSGTSGRETQYF,TGTGCCAGCAGTTCCGGGACTAGCGGGAGAGAGACCCAGTACTTC
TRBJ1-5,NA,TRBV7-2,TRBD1,CASSLGQGANQPQHF,TGTGCCAGCAGCTTAGGACAGGGGGCCAATCAGCCCCAGCATTTT
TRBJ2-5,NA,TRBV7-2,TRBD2,CASSRRAGHQETQYF,TGTGCCAGCAGCCGCCGAGCGGGACACCAAGAGACCCAGTACTTC
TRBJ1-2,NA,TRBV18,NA,CASSPQASQDYGYTF,TGTGCCAGCTCACCCCAGGCCTCACAGGACTATGGCTACACCTTC
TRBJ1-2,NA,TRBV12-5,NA,CASGLVVQGAPNYGYTF,TGTGCTAGTGGTTTGGTAGTGCAGGGCGCCCCAAACTATGGCTACACCTTC
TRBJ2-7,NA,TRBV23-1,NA,CASSQRAGPSEGEQYF,TGCGCCAGCAGTCAGAGGGCAGGCCCCTCTGAGGGCGAGCAGTACTTC
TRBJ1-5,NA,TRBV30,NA,CAWSVKLGEGQPQHF,TGTGCCTGGAGTGTTAAGCTGGGGGAGGGTCAGCCCCAGCATTTT
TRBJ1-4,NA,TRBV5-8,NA,CASSLDGGELFF,TGTGCCAGCAGCTTGGATGGGGGGGAACTGTTTTTT
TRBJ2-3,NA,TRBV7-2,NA,CASSFVSATINTQYF,TGTGCCAGCAGCTTCGTTAGCGCTACGATAAATACGCAGTATTTT
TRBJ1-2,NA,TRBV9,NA,CASSPRGRSHGYTF,TGTGCCAGCAGCCCCCGGGGGAGGAGCCATGGCTACACCTTC
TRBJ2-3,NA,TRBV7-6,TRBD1,CASWDSLTDTQYF,TGTGCCAGTTGGGACAGCCTCACAGATACGCAGTATTTT
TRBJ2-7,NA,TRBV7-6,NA,CASSWDGSSYEQYF,TGTGCCAGCAGCTGGGACGGGAGCTCCTACGAGCAGTACTTC
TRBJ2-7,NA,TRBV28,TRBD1,CASTNAGTGAYEQYF,TGTGCCAGCACCAATGCCGGGACAGGAGCATACGAGCAGTACTTC
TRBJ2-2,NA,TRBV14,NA,CASSQGSGNTGELFF,TGTGCCAGCAGCCAAGGGAGCGGGAACACCGGGGAGCTGTTTTTT
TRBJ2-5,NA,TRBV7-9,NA,CASSLGMDSWGFQETQYF,TGTGCCAGCAGCTTAGGGATGGACAGTTGGGGCTTCCAAGAGACCCAGTACTTC
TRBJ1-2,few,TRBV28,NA,CASHPGVEGYTF,TGTGCCAGCCATCCGGGGGTGGAAGGCTACACCTTC
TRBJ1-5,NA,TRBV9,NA,CASSAAGKQPQHF,TGTGCCAGCAGCGCCGCAGGGAAGCAGCCCCAGCATTTT
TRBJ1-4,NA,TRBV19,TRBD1,CASSTGTGTNEKLFF,TGTGCCAGTAGTACCGGGACAGGGACTAATGAAAAACTGTTTTTT
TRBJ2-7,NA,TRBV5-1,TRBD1,CASTRRGQGGGEQYF,TGCGCCAGCACCCGGAGGGGACAGGGGGGAGGCGAGCAGTACTTC
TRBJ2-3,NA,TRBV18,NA,CASSPTRTADTQYF,TGTGCCAGCTCACCCACGCGTACGGCAGATACGCAGTATTTT
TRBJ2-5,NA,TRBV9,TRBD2,CASSVGTRTGTSGRVETQYF,TGTGCCAGCAGCGTAGGCACTCGAACCGGGACTAGCGGGAGAGTGGAGACCCAGTACTTC
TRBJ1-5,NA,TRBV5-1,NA,CASSPSGEGNQPQHF,TGCGCCAGCAGCCCCTCAGGGGAGGGGAATCAGCCCCAGCATTTT
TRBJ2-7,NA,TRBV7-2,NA,CASSLVFYGSEQYF,TGTGCCAGCAGCTTAGTCTTTTACGGGTCCGAGCAGTACTTC
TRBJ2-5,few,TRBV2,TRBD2,CAGSGEGGQETQYF,TGTGCCGGGTCCGGCGAGGGAGGGCAAGAGACCCAGTACTTC
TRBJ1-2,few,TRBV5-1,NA,CASSLVGGRTNYGYTF,TGCGCCAGCAGCTTGGTAGGCGGCAGAACTAACTATGGCTACACCTTC
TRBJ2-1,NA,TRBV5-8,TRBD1,CASSGTVPHSYNEQFF,TGTGCCAGCAGCGGGACAGTGCCCCACTCCTACAATGAGCAGTTCTTC
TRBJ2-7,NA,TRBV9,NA,CASSGHDGQYF,TGTGCCAGCAGCGGACATGATGGGCAGTACTTC
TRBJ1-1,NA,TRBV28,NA,CASNQQGTEASF,TGTGCCAGCAACCAACAGGGCACTGAAGCTTCCTTT
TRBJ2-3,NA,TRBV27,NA,CATRPRGRSTDTQYF,TGTGCCACCCGACCCAGAGGGCGGAGCACAGATACGCAGTATTTT
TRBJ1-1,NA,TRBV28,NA,CASSLLPLQGTEAFF,TGTGCCAGCAGCCTTCTCCCTCTCCAGGGAACTGAAGCTTTCTTT
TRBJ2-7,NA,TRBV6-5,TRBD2,CASSKGGSGGQYF,TGTGCCAGCAGCAAGGGGGGTAGCGGGGGGCAGTACTTC
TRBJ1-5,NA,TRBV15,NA,CATSRANQPQHF,TGTGCCACCAGCAGAGCAAATCAGCCCCAGCATTTT
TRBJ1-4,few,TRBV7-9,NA,CASSPLATVEKLFF,TGTGCCAGCAGCCCCCTGGCGACAGTCGAAAAACTGTTTTTT
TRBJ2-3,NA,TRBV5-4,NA,CASSLEGGTITDTQYF,TGTGCCAGCAGCTTGGAAGGGGGGACTATCACAGATACGCAGTATTTT